Following are 13 T cell receptor beta chains from one sample sequenced in a study of T cells after yellow fever vaccination. TCRdb re-analysed the 5' RACE reads in MiXCR, keeping a single row per CDR3 protein. The repertoire holds about 53,000 distinct CDR3 sequences, with approximately 6.9% as singletons. The specimen comprised CD8+ T cells sorted from PBMCs, sampled on the day of the first yellow fever vaccination. The receptors were sampled from a man in his late teens or twenties who received the YFV17D yellow fever vaccine.

This clonotype was observed many times. V is TRBV7-2 and J is TRBJ1-2; the D gene is possibly TRBD1 (5 bases). The ends were cut back, 5 bases at V and 2 bases at J, with 12 bases in the middle. Germline CDR1 and CDR2: SGHTA and FQGNSA. This CDR3 has 14 amino acids. The CDR3 region is CASSPGGGNYGYTF. The CDR3, as DNA: TGTGCCAGCAGCCCCGGGGGAGGGAACTATGGCTACACCTTC.

This clonotype was detected a few times. The chain combines TRBV7-3 with TRBJ1-5; D is perhaps TRBD1 (5 bases). This CDR3 is built from 20 residues. Deletions cut 1 base from V and 0 bases from J, with 22 bases between. The germline V gene encodes CDR1 SGHTA and CDR2 FQGTGA. The CDR3 spells CASSLRLRQGVDYSNQPQHF. DNA for the CDR3: TGTGCCAGCAGCTTAAGACTCCGGCAGGGAGTGGACTATAGCAATCAGCCCCAGCATTTT.

The chain recombines TRBV9 with TRBJ2-1, with 9 bases that match TRBD2. The CDR3 length is 16 residues. Trimming took 6 bases from V and 6 from J; bases not matched to a gene: 13. CDR1 is SGDLS and CDR2 is YYNGEE in the germline V gene. The CDR3 sequence: CASTTPRAGGPNEQFF. The CDR3 DNA reads as TGTGCCAGCACTACCCCGAGGGCGGGGGGGCCCAATGAGCAGTTCTTC.

This clonotype came up many times. The J gene is TRBJ1-6, the V gene TRBV20-1, with a tentative D call TRBD1 (6 bases). The CDR3 covers 14 residues. V lost 6 bases and J lost 10, with 19 bases in between. In germline, CDR1 is DFQATT, CDR2 SNEGSKA (reference sequence). The CDR3 coding sequence is TGCAGTGCAGGGGGGGGCAAACCTTTCTCACCCCTCCACTTT. Encoded protein: CSAGGGKPFSPLHF.

This clonotype was observed at least ten times. The chain is built from TRBV28 and TRBJ2-7; TRBD1 might be the D (6 bases). Trimming took off 4 bases at V and 4 bases at J, with 14 bases between the two ends. The CDR3 spans 14 residues. Germline V gene data show CDR1 as MDHEN and CDR2 as SYDVKM. The CDR3 sequence is CASSCNRVAYEQYV. The CDR3, as DNA: TGTGCCAGCAGTTGCAACAGGGTCGCATACGAGCAGTACGTC.

V and J are TRBV4-1 and TRBJ2-7, with D uncertain. Germline CDR1 and CDR2: MGHRA and YSYEKL. V was trimmed by 0 bases and J by 3 bases, leaving 9 bases between them. The CDR3 sequence is 14 residues long. The CDR3 DNA reads TGCGCCAGCAGCCAAGATCCCGGATACTACGAGCAGTACTTC. Its protein is CASSQDPGYYEQYF.

This clonotype was counted at least ten times. The chain joins TRBV5-1 to TRBJ1-3; weak D call: TRBD1 (5 bases). V was pared by 4 bases and J by 3 bases, with 11 bases between. The germline V gene has CDR1 SGHRS and CDR2 YFSETQ. The CDR3 is made up of 14 amino acids. CDR3 in DNA: TGCGCCAGCAGCCCACAGGAGAGTGGAAACACCATATATTTT. This encodes CASSPQESGNTIYF. Together with reference TRBV5-1 and TRBJ1-3, the CDR3 gives the full variable domain: KAGVTQTPRYLIKTRGQQVTLSCSPISGHRSVSWYQQTPGQGLQFLFEYFSETQRNKGNFPGRFSGRQFSNSRSEMNVSTLELGDSALYLCASSPQESGNTIYFGEGSWLTVV.

The sample holds a few counts of this clonotype. This rearrangement joins TRBV7-6 to TRBJ2-1; 7 bases are a match to TRBD1. In germline, CDR1 is SGHVS, CDR2 FNYEAQ. The CDR3 extends over 16 amino acids. The V and J ends lost 1 base and 5 bases, in that order; junction bases with no gene match: 8. The CDR3 coding sequence is TGTGCCAGCAGCTTAGGGAACCGGGACAGTAACAATGAGCAGTTCTTC. As protein: CASSLGNRDSNNEQFF.

The chain couples TRBV5-8 to TRBJ1-6, with D unresolved. This CDR3 contains 17 residues. Trimming left V 0 bases short and J 0 bases short, with 10 bases between. Per germline, CDR1 SGHTS and CDR2 YDEGEE. Written as DNA, the CDR3 is TGTGCCAGCAGCTTGGCCGGTCGTGGCTCCTATAATTCACCCCTCCACTTT. Amino acid sequence: CASSLAGRGSYNSPLHF.

Ten or more counts support this clonotype. The V and J genes are TRBV27 and TRBJ1-1; D gene unclear. Trimming pared 3 bases from V and 10 bases from J, leaving 21 bases between. CDR1 and CDR2 (germline): MNHEY, SMNVEV (reference sequence). The CDR3 extends over 15 amino acids. DNA for the CDR3: TGTGCCAGCAGTTTTCGTGCCGGCTGGGTACGGGGAGCTTTCTTT. Residues: CASSFRAGWVRGAFF.

The V call is TRBV18, the J call TRBJ2-7; 8 nucleotides match TRBD1. The V segment lost 2 bases and the J segment 5 bases; nucleotides outside the gene matches: 5. Germline V lookup: CDR1 KGHSH, CDR2 LQKENI. CDR3 length: 14 amino acids. CDR3 amino acids: CASSPSDRDNEQYF. CDR3 in DNA: TGTGCCAGCTCACCATCGGACAGGGACAACGAGCAGTACTTC.

This clonotype was seen at least ten times. The chain uses TRBV12-5 and TRBJ2-5; no clear D. CDR3 length equals 14 residues. Germline CDR1 and CDR2: LGHNT and FRNRAP. Trimming pared 1 base from V and 3 bases from J, leaving 9 bases between. DNA of the CDR3: TGTGCTAGTGGTTTGGGACAATTAAAAGAGACCCAGTACTTC. Translation gives CASGLGQLKETQYF.

The sample holds many counts of this clonotype. V is TRBV6-5 and J is TRBJ2-1, with D perhaps being TRBD1 or TRBD2 (5 bases each). The CDR3 totals 13 residues. CDR1 is MNHEY and CDR2 is SVGAGI in the germline V gene. V lost 2 bases and J lost 10, with 12 bases in between. The CDR3 DNA is TGTGCCAGCAGTTACGGGACCGGCGGGGAGCAGTTCTTC. The encoded protein is CASSYGTGGEQFF.